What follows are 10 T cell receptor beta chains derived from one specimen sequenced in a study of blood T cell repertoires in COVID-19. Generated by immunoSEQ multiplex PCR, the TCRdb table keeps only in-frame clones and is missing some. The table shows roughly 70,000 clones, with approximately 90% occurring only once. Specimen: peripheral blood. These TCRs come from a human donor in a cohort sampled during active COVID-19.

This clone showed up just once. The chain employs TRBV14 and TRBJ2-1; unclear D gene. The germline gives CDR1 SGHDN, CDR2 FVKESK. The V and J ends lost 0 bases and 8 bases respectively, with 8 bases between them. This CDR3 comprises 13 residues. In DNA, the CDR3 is TGTGCCAGCAGCCAAGAGGAGATCGATGAGCAGTTCTTC. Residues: CASSQEEIDEQFF.

CDR3 residues: CASSPGGAGKTEAFF. The CDR3, as DNA: TGCGCCAGCAGCCCAGGGGGCGCGGGAAAAACTGAAGCTTTCTTT. The chain employs TRBV5-1 and TRBJ1-1; 8 bases match TRBD1. Germline V gene data show CDR1 as SGHRS and CDR2 as YFSETQ. This CDR3 has 15 residues. With V trimmed by 4 bases and J by 5 bases, 10 bases remained unmatched. The variable domain in full, completed from reference TRBV5-1 and TRBJ1-1, reads KAGVTQTPRYLIKTRGQQVTLSCSPISGHRSVSWYQQTPGQGLQFLFEYFSETQRNKGNFPGRFSGRQFSNSRSEMNVSTLELGDSALYLCASSPGGAGKTEAFFGQGTRLTVV.

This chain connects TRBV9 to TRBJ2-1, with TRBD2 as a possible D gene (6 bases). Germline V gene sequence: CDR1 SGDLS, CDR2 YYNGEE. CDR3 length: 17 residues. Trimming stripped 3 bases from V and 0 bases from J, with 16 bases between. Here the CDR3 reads CASSATATSDSYNEQFF. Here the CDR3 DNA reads TGTGCCAGCAGCGCTACCGCGACTAGTGACTCCTACAATGAGCAGTTCTTC.

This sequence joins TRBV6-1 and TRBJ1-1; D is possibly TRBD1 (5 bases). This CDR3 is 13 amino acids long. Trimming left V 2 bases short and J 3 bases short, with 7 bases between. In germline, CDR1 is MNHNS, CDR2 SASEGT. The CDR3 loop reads CASSEQGHTEAFF. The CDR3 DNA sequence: TGTGCCAGCAGTGAACAGGGCCACACTGAAGCTTTCTTT.

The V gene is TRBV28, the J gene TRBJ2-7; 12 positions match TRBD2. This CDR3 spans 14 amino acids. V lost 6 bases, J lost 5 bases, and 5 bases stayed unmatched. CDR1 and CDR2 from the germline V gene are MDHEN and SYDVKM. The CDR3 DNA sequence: TGTGCCAGCAGCACCTCTAGCGGGAGGGACGAGCAGTACTTC. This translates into CASSTSSGRDEQYF. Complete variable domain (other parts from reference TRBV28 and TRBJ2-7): DVKVTQSSRYLVKRTGEKVFLECVQDMDHENMFWYRQDPGLGLRLIYFSYDVKMKEKGDIPEGYSVSREKKERFSLILESASTNQTSMYLCASSTSSGRDEQYFGPGTRLTVT.

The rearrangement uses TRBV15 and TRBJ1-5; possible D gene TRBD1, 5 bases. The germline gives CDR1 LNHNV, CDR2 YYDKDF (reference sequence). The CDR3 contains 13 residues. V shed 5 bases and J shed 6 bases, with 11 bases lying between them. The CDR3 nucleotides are TGTGCCACCAGCCCCTGGGGGGGTCAGCCCCAGCATTTT. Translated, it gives CATSPWGGQPQHF.

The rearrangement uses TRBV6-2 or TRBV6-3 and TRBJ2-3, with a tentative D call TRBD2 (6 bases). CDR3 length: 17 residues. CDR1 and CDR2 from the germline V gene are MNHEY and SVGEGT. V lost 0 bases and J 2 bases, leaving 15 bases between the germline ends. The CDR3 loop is CASSYSSGTYFTDTQYF. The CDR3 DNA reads TGTGCCAGCAGTTACTCGAGTGGGACTTACTTCACAGATACGCAGTATTTT.

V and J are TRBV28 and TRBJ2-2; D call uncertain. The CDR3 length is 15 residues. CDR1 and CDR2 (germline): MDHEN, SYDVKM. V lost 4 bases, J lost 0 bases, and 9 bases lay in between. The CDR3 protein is CASSSLGANTGELFF. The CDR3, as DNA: TGTGCCAGCAGTTCCCTTGGAGCGAACACCGGGGAGCTGTTTTTT.

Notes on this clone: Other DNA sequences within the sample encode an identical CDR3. CDR3: CASSLGQATDTQYF. For the CDR3, the DNA is TGTGCCAGCAGCTTAGGACAGGCAACAGATACGCAGTATTTT. The chain joins TRBV11-3 to TRBJ2-3; D is possibly TRBD1 (6 bases). V was cut by 1 base and J by 3 bases, with 8 bases left in between. The CDR3 runs to 14 residues. Germline lookup yields CDR1 SGHNT and CDR2 YENEEA.

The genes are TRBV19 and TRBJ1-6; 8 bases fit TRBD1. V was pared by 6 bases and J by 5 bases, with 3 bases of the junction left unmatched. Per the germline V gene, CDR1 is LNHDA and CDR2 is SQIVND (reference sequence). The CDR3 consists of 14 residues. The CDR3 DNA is TGTGCCAGTAGCCCGGACAGGGATAATTCACCCCTCCACTTT. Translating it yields CASSPDRDNSPLHF.